The source of this T cell receptor (beta chain) is a study of blood T cell repertoires in COVID-19. Study context: Acute and convalescent COVID-19 specimens originated in the United States, Italy and Spain. From T cells, B-cell-depleted T cells, or PBMCs came the material, which was cDNA or gDNA.

Study processing details: Amplifying reference gene primers gave estimates of nucleated cell counts. Method: immunoSEQ multiplex PCR; TCRdb's copy keeps in-frame clones and lacks some. Clonal size and the V and J genes are those of that table, whereas D and trimming came from the DNA. The data hold 120,000 to 150,000 clones, with around nine tenths observed a single time. This CDR3 is built from 17 residues. V was trimmed by 2 bases and J by 7 bases, leaving 21 bases between them. The germline CDR1 and CDR2 sequences are GTSNPN and SVGIG (reference sequence). The gene calls are TRBV30 and TRBJ1-6, with D perhaps TRBD1 (6 bases). The clonotype was recovered from a woman aged 45-60 years with active or convalescent COVID-19. Material: peripheral blood. This chain's CDR3 is CAWSFGGAYRGNSPLHF. In nucleotides, the CDR3 is TGTGCCTGGAGTTTCGGGGGGGCGTATAGGGGAAATTCACCCCTCCACTTT.